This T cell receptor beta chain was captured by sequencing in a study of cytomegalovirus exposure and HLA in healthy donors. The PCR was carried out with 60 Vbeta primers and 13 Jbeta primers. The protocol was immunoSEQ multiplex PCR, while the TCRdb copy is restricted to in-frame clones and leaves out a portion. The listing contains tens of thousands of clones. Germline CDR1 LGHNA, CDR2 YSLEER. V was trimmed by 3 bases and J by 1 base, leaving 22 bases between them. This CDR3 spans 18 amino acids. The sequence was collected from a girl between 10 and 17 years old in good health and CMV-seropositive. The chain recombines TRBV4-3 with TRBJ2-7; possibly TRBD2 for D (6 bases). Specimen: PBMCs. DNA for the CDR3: TGCGCCAGCAGCCATGGCGCACTCGAGGGCGGGGTATCCTACGAGCAGTACTTC. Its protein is CASSHGALEGGVSYEQYF.